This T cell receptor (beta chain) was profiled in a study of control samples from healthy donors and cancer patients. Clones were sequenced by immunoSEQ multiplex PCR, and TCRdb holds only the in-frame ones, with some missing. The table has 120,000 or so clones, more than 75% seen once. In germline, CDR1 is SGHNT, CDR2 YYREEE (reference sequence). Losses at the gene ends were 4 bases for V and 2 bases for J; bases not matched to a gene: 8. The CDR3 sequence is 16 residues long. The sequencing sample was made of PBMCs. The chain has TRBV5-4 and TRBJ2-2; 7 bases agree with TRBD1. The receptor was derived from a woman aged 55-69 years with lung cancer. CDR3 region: CASSPPGQSNTGELFF. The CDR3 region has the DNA TGTGCCAGCAGCCCTCCGGGACAGTCAAACACCGGGGAGCTGTTTTTT.